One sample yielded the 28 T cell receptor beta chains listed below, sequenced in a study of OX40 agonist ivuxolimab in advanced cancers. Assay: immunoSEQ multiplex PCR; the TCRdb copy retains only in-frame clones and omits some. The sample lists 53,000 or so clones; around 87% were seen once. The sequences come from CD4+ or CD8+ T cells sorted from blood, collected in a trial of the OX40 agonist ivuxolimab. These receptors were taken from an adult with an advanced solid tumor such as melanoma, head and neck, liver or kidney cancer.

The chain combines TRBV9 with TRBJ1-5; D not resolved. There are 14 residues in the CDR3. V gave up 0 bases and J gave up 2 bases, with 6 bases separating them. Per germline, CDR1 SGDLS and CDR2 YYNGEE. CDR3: CASSVEPGNQPQHF. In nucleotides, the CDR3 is TGTGCCAGCAGCGTAGAGCCAGGCAATCAGCCCCAGCATTTT.

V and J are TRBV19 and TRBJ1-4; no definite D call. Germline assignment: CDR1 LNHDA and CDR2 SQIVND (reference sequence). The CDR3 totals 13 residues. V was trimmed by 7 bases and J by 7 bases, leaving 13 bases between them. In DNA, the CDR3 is TGTGCCAGTAATGACAATCCAAGTGAAAAACTGTTTTTT. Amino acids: CASNDNPSEKLFF.

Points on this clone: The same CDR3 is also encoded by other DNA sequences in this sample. The CDR3 reads CSARDRETQYF. The CDR3 bases are TGCAGTGCTAGAGACCGGGAGACCCAGTACTTC. The chain is built from TRBV20-1 and TRBJ2-5; D is unresolved. The V end lost 0 bases, the J end lost 5 bases, and 4 bases lay between the germline ends. Germline V gene data show CDR1 as DFQATT and CDR2 as SNEGSKA (reference sequence). The CDR3 contains 11 residues.

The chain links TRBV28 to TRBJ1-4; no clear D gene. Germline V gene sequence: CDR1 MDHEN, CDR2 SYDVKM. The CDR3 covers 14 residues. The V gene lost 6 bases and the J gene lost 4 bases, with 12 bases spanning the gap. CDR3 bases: TGTGCCAGCAGAGACCGCGCTCATAATGAAAAACTGTTTTTT. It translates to CASRDRAHNEKLFF. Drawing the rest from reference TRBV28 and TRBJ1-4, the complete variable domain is DVKVTQSSRYLVKRTGEKVFLECVQDMDHENMFWYRQDPGLGLRLIYFSYDVKMKEKGDIPEGYSVSREKKERFSLILESASTNQTSMYLCASRDRAHNEKLFFGSGTQLSVL.

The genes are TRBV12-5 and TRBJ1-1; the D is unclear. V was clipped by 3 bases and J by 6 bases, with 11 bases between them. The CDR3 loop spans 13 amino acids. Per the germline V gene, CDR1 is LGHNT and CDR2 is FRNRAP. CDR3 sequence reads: CASGLAVEAEAFF. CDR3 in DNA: TGTGCTAGTGGTTTAGCTGTTGAGGCTGAAGCTTTCTTT. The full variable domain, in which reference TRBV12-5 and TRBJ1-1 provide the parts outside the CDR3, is DARVTQTPRHKVTEMGQEVTMRCQPILGHNTVFWYRQTMMQGLELLAYFRNRAPLDDSGMPKDRFSAEMPDATLATLKIQPSEPRDSAVYFCASGLAVEAEAFFGQGTRLTVV.

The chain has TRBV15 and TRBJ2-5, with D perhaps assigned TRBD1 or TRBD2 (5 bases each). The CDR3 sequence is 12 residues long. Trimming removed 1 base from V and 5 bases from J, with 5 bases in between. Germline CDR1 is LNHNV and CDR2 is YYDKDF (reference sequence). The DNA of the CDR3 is TGTGCCACCAGCAGAGGGGGGGAGACCCAGTACTTC. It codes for CATSRGGETQYF.

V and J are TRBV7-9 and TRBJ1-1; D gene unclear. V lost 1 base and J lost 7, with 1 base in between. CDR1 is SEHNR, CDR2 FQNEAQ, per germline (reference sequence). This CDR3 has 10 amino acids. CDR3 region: CASSLVEAFF. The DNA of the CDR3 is TGTGCCAGCAGCTTAGTTGAAGCTTTCTTT.

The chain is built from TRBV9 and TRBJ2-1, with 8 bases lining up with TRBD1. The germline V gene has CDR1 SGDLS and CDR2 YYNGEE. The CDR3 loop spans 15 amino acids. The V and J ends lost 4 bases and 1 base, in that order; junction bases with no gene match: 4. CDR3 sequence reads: CASSPGQGSYNEQFF. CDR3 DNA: TGTGCCAGCAGCCCTGGACAGGGATCCTACAATGAGCAGTTCTTC.

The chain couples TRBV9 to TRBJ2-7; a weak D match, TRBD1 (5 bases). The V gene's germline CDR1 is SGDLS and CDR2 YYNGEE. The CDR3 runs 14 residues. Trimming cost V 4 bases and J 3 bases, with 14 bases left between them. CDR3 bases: TGTGCCAGCAGCCCGAGAATGCAGGGCTACGAGCAGTACTTC. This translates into CASSPRMQGYEQYF.

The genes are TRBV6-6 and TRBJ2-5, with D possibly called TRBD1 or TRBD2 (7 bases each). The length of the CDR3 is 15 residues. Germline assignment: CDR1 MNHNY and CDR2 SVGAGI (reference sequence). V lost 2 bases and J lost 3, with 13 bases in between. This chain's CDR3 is CASSYPRGGEETQYF. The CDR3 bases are TGTGCCAGCAGTTACCCCAGGGGGGGCGAAGAGACCCAGTACTTC.

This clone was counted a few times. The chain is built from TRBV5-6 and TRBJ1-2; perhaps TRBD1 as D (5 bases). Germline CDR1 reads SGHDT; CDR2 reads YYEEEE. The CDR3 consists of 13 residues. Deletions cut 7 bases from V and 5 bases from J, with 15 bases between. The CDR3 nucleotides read TGTGCCAGCTTTGATGGGGCGGGTTATGGCTACACCTTC. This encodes CASFDGAGYGYTF.

CDR3: CASSQVRTREKLFF. In DNA form, the CDR3 reads TGTGCCAGCAGCCAAGTACGCACGAGAGAAAAACTGTTTTTT. The V gene is TRBV14, the J gene TRBJ1-4, with unresolved D. The germline V and J ends were trimmed by 1 base and 8 bases, with 11 bases remaining between them. Per germline, CDR1 SGHDN and CDR2 FVKESK. This CDR3 has 14 amino acids.

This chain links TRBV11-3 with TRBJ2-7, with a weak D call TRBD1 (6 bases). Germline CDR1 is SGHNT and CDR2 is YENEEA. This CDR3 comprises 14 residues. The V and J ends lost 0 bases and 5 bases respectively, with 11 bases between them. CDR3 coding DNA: TGTGCCAGCAGCTTAGACTCAGGGGCGGACGAGCAGTACTTC. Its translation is CASSLDSGADEQYF.

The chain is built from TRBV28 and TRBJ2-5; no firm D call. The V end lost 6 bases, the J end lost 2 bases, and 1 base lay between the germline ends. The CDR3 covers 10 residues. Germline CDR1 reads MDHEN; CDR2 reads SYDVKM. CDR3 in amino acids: CASRQETQYF. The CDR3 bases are TGTGCCAGCAGGCAAGAGACCCAGTACTTC.

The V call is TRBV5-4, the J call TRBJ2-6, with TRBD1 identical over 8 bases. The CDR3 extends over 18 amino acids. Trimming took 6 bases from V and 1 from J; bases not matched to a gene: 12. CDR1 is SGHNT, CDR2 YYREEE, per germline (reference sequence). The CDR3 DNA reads TGTGCCAGCACCCCGGTCGGGACAGGAACGTCTGGGGCCAACGTCCTGACTTTC. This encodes CASTPVGTGTSGANVLTF. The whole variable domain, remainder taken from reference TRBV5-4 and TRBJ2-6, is ETGVTQSPTHLIKTRGQQVTLRCSSQSGHNTVSWYQQALGQGPQFIFQYYREEENGRGNFPPRFSGLQFPNYSSELNVNALELDDSALYLCASTPVGTGTSGANVLTFGAGSRLTVL.

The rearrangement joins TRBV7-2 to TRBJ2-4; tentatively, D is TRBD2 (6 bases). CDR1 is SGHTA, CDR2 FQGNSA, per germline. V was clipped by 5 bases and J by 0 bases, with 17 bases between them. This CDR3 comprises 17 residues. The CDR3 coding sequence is TGTGCCAGCAGCCTCTTAGCCGGGGGAGTAGCCAAAAACATTCAGTACTTC. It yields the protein CASSLLAGGVAKNIQYF.

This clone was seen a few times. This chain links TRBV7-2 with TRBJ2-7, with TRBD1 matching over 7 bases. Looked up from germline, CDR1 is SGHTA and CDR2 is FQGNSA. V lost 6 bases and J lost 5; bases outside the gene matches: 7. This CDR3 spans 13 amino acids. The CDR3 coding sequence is TGTGCCAGCAGACCCAAGGGGGCCCACGAGCAGTACTTC. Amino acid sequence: CASRPKGAHEQYF.

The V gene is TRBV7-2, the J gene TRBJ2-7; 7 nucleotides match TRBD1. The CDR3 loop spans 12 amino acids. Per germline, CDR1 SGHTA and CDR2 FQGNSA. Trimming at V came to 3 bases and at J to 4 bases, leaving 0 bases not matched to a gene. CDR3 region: CASSLTGYEQYF. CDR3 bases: TGTGCCAGCAGCTTGACAGGGTACGAGCAGTACTTC.

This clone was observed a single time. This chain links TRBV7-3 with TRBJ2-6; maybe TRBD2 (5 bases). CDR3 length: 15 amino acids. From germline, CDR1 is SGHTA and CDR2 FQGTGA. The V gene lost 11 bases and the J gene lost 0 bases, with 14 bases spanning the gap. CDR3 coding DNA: TGTGCCTCGCTAGCCCCGAGCTCTGGGGCCAACGTCCTGACTTTC. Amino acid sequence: CASLAPSSGANVLTF.

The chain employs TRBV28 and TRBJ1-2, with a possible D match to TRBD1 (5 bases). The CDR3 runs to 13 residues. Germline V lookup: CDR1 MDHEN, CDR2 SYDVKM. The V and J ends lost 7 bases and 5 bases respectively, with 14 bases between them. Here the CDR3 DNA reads TGTGCCAGCACCGGGAGGGACGGGTATGGCTACACCTTC. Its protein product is CASTGRDGYGYTF.

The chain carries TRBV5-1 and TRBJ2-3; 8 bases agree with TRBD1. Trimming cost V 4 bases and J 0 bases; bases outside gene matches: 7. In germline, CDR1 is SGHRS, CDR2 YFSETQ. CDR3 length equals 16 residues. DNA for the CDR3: TGCGCCAGCAGCAGGGGACAGGTGACAAGCACAGATACGCAGTATTTT. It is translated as CASSRGQVTSTDTQYF. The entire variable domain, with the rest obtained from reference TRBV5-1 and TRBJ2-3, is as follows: KAGVTQTPRYLIKTRGQQVTLSCSPISGHRSVSWYQQTPGQGLQFLFEYFSETQRNKGNFPGRFSGRQFSNSRSEMNVSTLELGDSALYLCASSRGQVTSTDTQYFGPGTRLTVL.

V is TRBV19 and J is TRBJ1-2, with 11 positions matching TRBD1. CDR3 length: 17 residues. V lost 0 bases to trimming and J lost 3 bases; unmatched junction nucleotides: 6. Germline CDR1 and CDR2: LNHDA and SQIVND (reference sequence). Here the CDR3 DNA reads TGTGCCAGTAGTATAGATTTGGACAGGGGGCGCGACTATGGCTACACCTTC. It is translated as CASSIDLDRGRDYGYTF.

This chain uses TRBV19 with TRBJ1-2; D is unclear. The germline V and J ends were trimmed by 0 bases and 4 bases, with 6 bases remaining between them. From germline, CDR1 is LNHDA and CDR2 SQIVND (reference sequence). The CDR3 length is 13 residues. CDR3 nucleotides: TGTGCCAGTAGTATAGACAGGACCTATGGCTACACCTTC. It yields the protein CASSIDRTYGYTF.

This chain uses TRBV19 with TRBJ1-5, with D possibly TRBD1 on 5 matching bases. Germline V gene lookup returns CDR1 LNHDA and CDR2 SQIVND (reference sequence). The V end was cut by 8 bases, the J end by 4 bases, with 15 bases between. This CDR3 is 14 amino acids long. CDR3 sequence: CASCPWGTNQPQHF. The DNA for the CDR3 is TGTGCCAGTTGTCCCTGGGGCACTAATCAGCCCCAGCATTTT.

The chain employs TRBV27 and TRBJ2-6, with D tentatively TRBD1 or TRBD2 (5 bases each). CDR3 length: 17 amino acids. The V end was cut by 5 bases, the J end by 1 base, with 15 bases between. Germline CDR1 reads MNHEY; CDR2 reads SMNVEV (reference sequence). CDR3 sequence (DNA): TGTGCCAGCAGTGTCGGGGCCACTTCATCTGGGGCCAACGTCCTGACTTTC. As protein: CASSVGATSSGANVLTF.

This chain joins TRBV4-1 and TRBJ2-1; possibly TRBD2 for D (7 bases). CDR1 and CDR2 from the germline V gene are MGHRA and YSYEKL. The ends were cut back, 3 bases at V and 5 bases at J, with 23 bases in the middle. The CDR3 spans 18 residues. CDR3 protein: CASSQGFGRGAQNNEQFF. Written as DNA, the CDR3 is TGCGCCAGCAGCCAGGGGTTCGGTCGGGGGGCGCAGAACAATGAGCAGTTCTTC.

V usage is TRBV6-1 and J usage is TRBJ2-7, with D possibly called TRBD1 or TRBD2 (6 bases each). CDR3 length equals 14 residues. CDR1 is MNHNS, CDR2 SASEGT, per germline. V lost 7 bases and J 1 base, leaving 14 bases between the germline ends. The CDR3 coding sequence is TGTGCCAGCATCGGGGGCAGGGGATCCTACGAGCAGTACTTC. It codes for CASIGGRGSYEQYF.

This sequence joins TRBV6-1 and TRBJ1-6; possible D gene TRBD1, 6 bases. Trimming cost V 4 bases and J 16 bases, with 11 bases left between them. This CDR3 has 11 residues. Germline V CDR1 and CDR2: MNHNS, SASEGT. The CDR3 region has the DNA TGTGCCAGCAGTGGAGACAGGCGACTCCACTTT. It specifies CASSGDRRLHF.